The rows below give T cell receptor beta chains drawn from one sample of a study of shared clonotypes between healthy human individuals. The data were produced by immunoSEQ multiplex PCR, yet TCRdb's version contains in-frame clones alone and is incomplete. This table holds approximately 600,000 clones, about 95% found once. Sequenced input: naive CD8+ T cells sorted from blood. Receptor source: a woman aged 30 to 39 in good health. The CDR3 runs from the conserved cysteine through the conserved F or W.

TRBJ1-1 | TRBV6-1 | CAGGATEAFF
TRBJ1-5 | TRBV27 | CASSTTGGMEPQHF
TRBJ1-2 | TRBV4-1 | CASSHSDFKHGYTF
TRBJ2-7 | TRBV4-1 | CASSQASRSSYEQYF
TRBJ2-7 | TRBV5-4 | CATRSSASYEQYF
TRBJ2-7 | TRBV11-2 | CASSEDFYEQYF
TRBJ1-3 | TRBV10-2 | CASSESNSGNTIYF
- | TRBV7-8 | CASSFSYPGGYYEQYF
TRBJ2-5 | TRBV11-2 | CASSLEPWASAETQYF
TRBJ2-7 | TRBV4-1 | CASSQTVAGGKYEQYF